This passage covers 11 T cell receptor beta chains from one sample sequenced in a study of beta chain features in type 1 diabetes. Expressed TCRB transcripts were sequenced, since all the RNA that had been isolated was reverse transcribed. The method was immunoSEQ multiplex PCR; TCRdb's version includes in-frame clones alone and lacks a portion of them. The sample has fewer than 400,000 clones; approximately 8.2% are singletons. Sequenced input: central memory CD4+ T cells from blood. Receptor source: a woman aged 18-29 years in good health.

A few counts support this clone. The rearrangement links TRBV29-1 to TRBJ2-7, with D perhaps TRBD1 (6 bases). CDR3 length: 12 residues. V lost 7 bases to trimming and J lost 2 bases, with 12 bases between them. Germline values: CDR1 SQVTM, CDR2 ANQGSEA. The CDR3 sequence is CSGVTGTYEQYF. CDR3 nucleotides: TGCAGCGGTGTTACAGGGACCTACGAGCAGTACTTC.

This clone was recorded at least ten times. The chain joins TRBV18 to TRBJ2-5; D is uncertain. There are 14 residues in the CDR3. Trimming removed 1 base from V and 5 bases from J, with 11 bases in between. From germline, CDR1 is KGHSH and CDR2 LQKENI. CDR3 loop: CASSPLTVRETQYF. In DNA, the CDR3 is TGTGCCAGCTCACCACTGACTGTCCGGGAGACCCAGTACTTC.

The table lists this clone with a few counts. The chain combines TRBV28 with TRBJ1-4; D perhaps matches TRBD1 (6 bases). Germline values: CDR1 MDHEN, CDR2 SYDVKM. This CDR3 is built from 13 residues. V dropped 5 bases and J dropped 7 bases, with 11 bases sitting between them. CDR3 sequence: CASSLRQVEKLFF. DNA of the CDR3: TGTGCCAGCAGTCTCCGACAGGTTGAAAAACTGTTTTTT. Complete variable domain (other parts from reference TRBV28 and TRBJ1-4): DVKVTQSSRYLVKRTGEKVFLECVQDMDHENMFWYRQDPGLGLRLIYFSYDVKMKEKGDIPEGYSVSREKKERFSLILESASTNQTSMYLCASSLRQVEKLFFGSGTQLSVL.

Only a few counts were recorded for this clone. The sample carries other DNA sequences with the same CDR3. V usage is TRBV14 and J usage is TRBJ2-2; D tentatively reads TRBD1 or TRBD2 (5 bases each). Trimming left V 1 base short and J 5 bases short, with 11 bases between. This CDR3 is 15 amino acids long. CDR1 is SGHDN, CDR2 FVKESK, per germline. CDR3 sequence: CASSQVGTYTGELFF. Written as DNA, the CDR3 is TGTGCCAGCAGCCAAGTGGGGACGTATACCGGGGAGCTGTTTTTT.

This clone has only a few counts. The V call is TRBV2, the J call TRBJ2-3; D may be TRBD2 (6 bases). Germline loops: CDR1 SNHLY, CDR2 FYNNEI. The CDR3 covers 15 residues. The ends were cut back, 3 bases at V and 2 bases at J, with 12 bases in the middle. The CDR3 sequence: CASSEGLAFTDTQYF. The CDR3 nucleotides read TGTGCCAGCAGTGAGGGTCTAGCGTTCACAGATACGCAGTATTTT.

This chain uses TRBV4-2 with TRBJ2-7, with 7 bases aligning to TRBD2. This CDR3 contains 13 residues. V was clipped by 4 bases and J by 4 bases; unmatched bases: 4. The germline V gene has CDR1 LGHNA and CDR2 YNFKEQ. The CDR3 loop reads CASSPSGIYEQYF. CDR3 sequence (DNA): TGTGCCAGCAGCCCGAGCGGGATATACGAGCAGTACTTC.

This clone was counted a few times. The genes are TRBV5-4 and TRBJ2-1; 9 positions match TRBD1. The ends lost 5 bases at V and 4 bases at J; junction bases unmatched: 7. CDR1 is SGHNT, CDR2 YYREEE, per germline (reference sequence). The length of the CDR3 is 15 residues. DNA of the CDR3: TGTGCCAGCAGTAACCGGGACAGGGTTTACAATGAGCAGTTCTTC. It yields the protein CASSNRDRVYNEQFF.

V gene TRBV6-5 combines with J gene TRBJ1-1; maybe TRBD1 (6 bases). Trimming cost V 0 bases and J 1 base, with 12 bases left between them. Germline loops: CDR1 MNHEY, CDR2 SVGAGI. The CDR3 is 16 amino acids. DNA of the CDR3: TGTGCCAGCAGTTACTCGATTGGACAGCCGAACACTGAAGCTTTCTTT. It encodes CASSYSIGQPNTEAFF.

This clone was observed many times. One junction end disagrees with the germline gene, perhaps due to a read error. The chain links TRBV7-7 to TRBJ2-5; TRBD2 matches 14 bases. This CDR3 spans 16 amino acids. Germline lookup yields CDR1 SSHAT and CDR2 FNYEAQ (reference sequence). The CDR3 loop is CASSGGLAGVRETQYF. The CDR3 DNA follows: TGTGCTAGCAGCGGGGGACTAGCGGGAGTTCGGGAGACCCAGTACTTC.

This clone has just a few counts. V usage is TRBV6-5 and J usage is TRBJ2-7, with D unclear. The CDR3 length is 15 residues. Trimming cost V 6 bases and J 3 bases, with 18 bases left between them. The germline CDR1 and CDR2 sequences are MNHEY and SVGAGI. CDR3 bases: TGTGCCAGCAGCCCAGAGGATGCGGCCGGCTACGAGCAGTACTTC. As protein: CASSPEDAAGYEQYF.

This clone occurred a few times. This rearrangement joins TRBV25-1 to TRBJ2-5, with 9 bases lining up with TRBD1. Trimming cost V 8 bases and J 1 base; bases outside gene matches: 8. Germline loops: CDR1 MGHDK, CDR2 SYGVNS. The CDR3 totals 15 residues. The CDR3 nucleotides read TGTGCCAGCGCCACAGGGGGCGCGGGCCAAGAGACCCAGTACTTC. It specifies CASATGGAGQETQYF.